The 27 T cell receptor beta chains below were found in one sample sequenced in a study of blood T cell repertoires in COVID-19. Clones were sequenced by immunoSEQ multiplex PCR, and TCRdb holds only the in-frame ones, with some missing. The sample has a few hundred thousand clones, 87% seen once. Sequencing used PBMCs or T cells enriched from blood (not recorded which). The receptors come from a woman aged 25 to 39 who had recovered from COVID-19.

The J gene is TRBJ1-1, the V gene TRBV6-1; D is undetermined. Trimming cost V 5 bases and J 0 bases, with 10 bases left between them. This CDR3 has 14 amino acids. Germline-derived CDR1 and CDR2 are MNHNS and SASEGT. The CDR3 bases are TGTGCCAGCAGTCCTTTTAATGTGAACACTGAAGCTTTCTTT. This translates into CASSPFNVNTEAFF.

In DNA, the CDR3 is TGTGCCAGCAGGTCCGCGGGCAATCAGCCCCAGCATTTT. It translates to CASRSAGNQPQHF. The J gene is TRBJ1-5, the V gene TRBV6-5; D gene unclear. Germline-derived CDR1 and CDR2 are MNHEY and SVGAGI. The V end lost 6 bases, the J end lost 2 bases, and 8 bases lay between the germline ends. The CDR3 totals 13 residues.

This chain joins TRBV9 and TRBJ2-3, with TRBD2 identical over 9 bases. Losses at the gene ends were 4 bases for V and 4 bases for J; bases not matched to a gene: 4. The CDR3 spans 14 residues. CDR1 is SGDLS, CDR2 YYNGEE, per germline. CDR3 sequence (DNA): TGTGCCAGCAGCATGGCTAGCGGGGCAGATACGCAGTATTTT. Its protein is CASSMASGADTQYF.

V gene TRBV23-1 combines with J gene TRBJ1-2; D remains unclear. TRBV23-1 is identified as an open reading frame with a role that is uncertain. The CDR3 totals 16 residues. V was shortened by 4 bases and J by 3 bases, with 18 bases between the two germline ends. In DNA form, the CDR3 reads TGCGCCAGCAGTCGCCCACCCCCTAAGCTCGACTATGGCTACACCTTC. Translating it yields CASSRPPPKLDYGYTF.

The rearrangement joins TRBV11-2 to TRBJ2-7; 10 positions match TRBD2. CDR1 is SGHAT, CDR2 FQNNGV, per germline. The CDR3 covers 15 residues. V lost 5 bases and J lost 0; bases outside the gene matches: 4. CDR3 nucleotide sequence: TGTGCCAGCAGCATCGGACTAGCGGTCTCCTACGAGCAGTACTTC. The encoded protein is CASSIGLAVSYEQYF.

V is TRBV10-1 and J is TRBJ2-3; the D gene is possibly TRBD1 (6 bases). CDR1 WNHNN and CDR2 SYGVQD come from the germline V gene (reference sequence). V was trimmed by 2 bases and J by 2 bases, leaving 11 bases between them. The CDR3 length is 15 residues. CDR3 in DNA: TGCGCCAGCAGTGAGCTAGACAGGACCACAGATACGCAGTATTTT. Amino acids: CASSELDRTTDTQYF.

The DNA of the CDR3 is TGCAGCGTCCCCCGGGACAGCTATGGCTACACCTTC. Its translation is CSVPRDSYGYTF. The J gene is TRBJ1-2, the V gene TRBV29-1; 7 bases align to TRBD1. This CDR3 is built from 12 residues. Germline V gene data show CDR1 as SQVTM and CDR2 as ANQGSEA. With 6 bases clipped from V and 4 bases from J, the junction kept 5 bases outside the gene matches.

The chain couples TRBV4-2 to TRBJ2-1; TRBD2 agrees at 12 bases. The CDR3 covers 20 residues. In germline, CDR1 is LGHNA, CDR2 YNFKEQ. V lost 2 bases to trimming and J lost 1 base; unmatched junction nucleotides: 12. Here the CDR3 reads CASSQILRLAGERSYNEQFF. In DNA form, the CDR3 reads TGTGCCAGCAGCCAAATTCTCAGACTAGCGGGGGAGAGGTCCTACAATGAGCAGTTCTTC.

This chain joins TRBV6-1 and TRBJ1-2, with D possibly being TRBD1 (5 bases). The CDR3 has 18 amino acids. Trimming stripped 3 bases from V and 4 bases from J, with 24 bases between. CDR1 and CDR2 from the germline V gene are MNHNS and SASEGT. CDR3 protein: CASSERNSNRPVTYGYTF. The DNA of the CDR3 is TGTGCCAGCAGTGAGCGAAACTCCAACAGGCCGGTGACCTATGGCTACACCTTC.

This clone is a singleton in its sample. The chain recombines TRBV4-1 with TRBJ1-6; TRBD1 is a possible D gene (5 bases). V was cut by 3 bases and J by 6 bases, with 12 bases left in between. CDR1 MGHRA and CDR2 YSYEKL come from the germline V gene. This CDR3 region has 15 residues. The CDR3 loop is CASSHAGRSNSPLHF. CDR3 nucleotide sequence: TGCGCCAGCAGCCACGCAGGGAGGAGTAATTCACCCCTCCACTTT.

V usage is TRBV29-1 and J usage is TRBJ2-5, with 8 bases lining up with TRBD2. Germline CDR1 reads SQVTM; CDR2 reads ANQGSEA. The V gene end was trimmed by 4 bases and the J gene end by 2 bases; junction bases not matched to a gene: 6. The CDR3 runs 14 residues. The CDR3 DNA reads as TGCAGCGTTGTTCAGCGGGGGACACAAGAGACCCAGTACTTC. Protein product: CSVVQRGTQETQYF.

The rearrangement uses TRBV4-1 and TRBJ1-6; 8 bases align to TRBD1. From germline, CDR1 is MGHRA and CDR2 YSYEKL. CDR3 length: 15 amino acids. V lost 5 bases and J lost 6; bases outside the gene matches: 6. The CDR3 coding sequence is TGCGCCAGCAGCACAGGGGGGGCCTCTAATTCACCCCTCCACTTT. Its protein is CASSTGGASNSPLHF.

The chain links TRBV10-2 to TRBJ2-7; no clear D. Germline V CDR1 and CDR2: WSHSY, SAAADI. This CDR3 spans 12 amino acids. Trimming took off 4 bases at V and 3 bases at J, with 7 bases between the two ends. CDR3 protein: CASSGPGYEQYF. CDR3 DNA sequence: TGCGCCAGCAGTGGTCCGGGCTACGAGCAGTACTTC.

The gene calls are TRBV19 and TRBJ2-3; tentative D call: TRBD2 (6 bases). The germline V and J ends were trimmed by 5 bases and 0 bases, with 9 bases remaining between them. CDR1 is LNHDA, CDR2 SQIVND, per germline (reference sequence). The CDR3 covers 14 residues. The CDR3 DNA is TGTGCCAGTAGTCCGAGCGGGAGCACAGATACGCAGTATTTT. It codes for CASSPSGSTDTQYF.

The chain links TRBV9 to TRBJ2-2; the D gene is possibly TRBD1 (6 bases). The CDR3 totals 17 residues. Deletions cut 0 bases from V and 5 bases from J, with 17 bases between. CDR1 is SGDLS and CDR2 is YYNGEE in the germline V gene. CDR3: CASSVVPVGGRTGELFF. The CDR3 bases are TGTGCCAGCAGCGTAGTCCCGGTAGGGGGAAGAACCGGGGAGCTGTTTTTT.

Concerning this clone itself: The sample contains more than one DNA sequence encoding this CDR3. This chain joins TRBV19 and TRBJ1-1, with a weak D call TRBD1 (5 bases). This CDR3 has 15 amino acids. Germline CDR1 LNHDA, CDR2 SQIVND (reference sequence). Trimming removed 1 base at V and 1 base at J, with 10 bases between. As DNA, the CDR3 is TGTGCCAGTAGTATAGGAACAGGTTCGAACACTGAAGCTTTCTTT. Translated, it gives CASSIGTGSNTEAFF.

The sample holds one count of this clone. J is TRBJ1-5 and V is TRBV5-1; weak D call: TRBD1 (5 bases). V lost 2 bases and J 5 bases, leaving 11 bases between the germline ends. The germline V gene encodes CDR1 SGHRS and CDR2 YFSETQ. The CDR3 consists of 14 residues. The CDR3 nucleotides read TGCGCCAGCAGCTTCCAGGGTGGCGATCAGCCCCAGCATTTT. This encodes CASSFQGGDQPQHF. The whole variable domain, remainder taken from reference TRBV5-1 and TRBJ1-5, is KAGVTQTPRYLIKTRGQQVTLSCSPISGHRSVSWYQQTPGQGLQFLFEYFSETQRNKGNFPGRFSGRQFSNSRSEMNVSTLELGDSALYLCASSFQGGDQPQHFGDGTRLSIL.

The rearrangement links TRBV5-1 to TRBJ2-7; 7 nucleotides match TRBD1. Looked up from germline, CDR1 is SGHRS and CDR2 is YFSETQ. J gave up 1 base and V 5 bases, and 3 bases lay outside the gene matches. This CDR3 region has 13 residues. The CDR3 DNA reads TGCGCCAGCAGACAGACAGGGTCCTACGAGCAGTACTTC. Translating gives CASRQTGSYEQYF.

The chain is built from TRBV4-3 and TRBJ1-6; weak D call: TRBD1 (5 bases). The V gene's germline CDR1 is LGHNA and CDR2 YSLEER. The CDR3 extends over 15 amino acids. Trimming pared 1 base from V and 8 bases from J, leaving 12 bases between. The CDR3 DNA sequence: TGCGCCAGCAGCCAAGCGGGCAGGGTCGATTCACCCCTCCACTTT. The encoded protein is CASSQAGRVDSPLHF.

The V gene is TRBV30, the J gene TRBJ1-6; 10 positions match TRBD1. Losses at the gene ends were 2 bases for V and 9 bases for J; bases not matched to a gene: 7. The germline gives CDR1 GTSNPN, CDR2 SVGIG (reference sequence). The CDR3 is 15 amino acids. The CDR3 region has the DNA TGTGCCTGGAGTCCTCCGGGACAGGGGTCTTCACCCCTCCACTTT. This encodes CAWSPPGQGSSPLHF.

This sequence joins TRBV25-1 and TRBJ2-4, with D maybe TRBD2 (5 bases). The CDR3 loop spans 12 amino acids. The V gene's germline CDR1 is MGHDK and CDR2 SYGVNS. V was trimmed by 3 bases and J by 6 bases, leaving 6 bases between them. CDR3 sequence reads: CASSEAGNIQYF. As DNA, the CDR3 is TGTGCCAGCAGTGAGGCGGGAAACATTCAGTACTTC.

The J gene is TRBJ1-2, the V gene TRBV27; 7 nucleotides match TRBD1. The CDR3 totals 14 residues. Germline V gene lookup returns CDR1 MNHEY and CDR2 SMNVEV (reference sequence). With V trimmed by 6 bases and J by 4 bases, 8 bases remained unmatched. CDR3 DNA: TGTGCCAGCAGACCCGACAGGGACGGCTATGGCTACACCTTC. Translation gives CASRPDRDGYGYTF.

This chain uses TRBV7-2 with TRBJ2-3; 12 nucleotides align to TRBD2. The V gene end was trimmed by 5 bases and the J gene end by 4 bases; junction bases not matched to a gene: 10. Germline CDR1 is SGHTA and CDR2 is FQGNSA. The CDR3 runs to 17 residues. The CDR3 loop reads CASSASLAGGPSDTQYF. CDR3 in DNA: TGTGCCAGCAGCGCCTCGCTAGCGGGGGGGCCCTCAGATACGCAGTATTTT.

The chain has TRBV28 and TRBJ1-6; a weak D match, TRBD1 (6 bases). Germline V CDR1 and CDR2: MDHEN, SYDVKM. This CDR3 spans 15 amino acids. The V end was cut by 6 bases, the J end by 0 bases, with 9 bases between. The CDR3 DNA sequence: TGTGCCAGCAGACCGGACAGCTCCTATAATTCACCCCTCCACTTT. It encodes CASRPDSSYNSPLHF.

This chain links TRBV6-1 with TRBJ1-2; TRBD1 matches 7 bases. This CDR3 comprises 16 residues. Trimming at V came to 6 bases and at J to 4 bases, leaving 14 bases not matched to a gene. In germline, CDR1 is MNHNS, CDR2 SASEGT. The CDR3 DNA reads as TGTGCCAGCAGGGAACCTTGGACAGGAAGATCCTATGGCTACACCTTC. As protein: CASREPWTGRSYGYTF.

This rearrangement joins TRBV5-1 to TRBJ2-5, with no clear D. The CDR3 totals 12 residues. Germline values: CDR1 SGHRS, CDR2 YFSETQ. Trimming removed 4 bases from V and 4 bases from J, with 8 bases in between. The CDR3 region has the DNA TGCGCCAGCAGCGATCTCGGAGAGACCCAGTACTTC. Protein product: CASSDLGETQYF.

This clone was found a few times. The CDR3 sequence is CATSETGGGNQPQHF. CDR3 bases: TGTGCCACCAGTGAGACAGGGGGAGGGAATCAGCCCCAGCATTTT. This chain uses TRBV24-1 with TRBJ1-5; 9 bases are shared with TRBD1. With V trimmed by 4 bases and J by 4 bases, 4 bases remained unmatched. The CDR3 runs to 15 residues. From germline, CDR1 is KGHDR and CDR2 SFDVKD.